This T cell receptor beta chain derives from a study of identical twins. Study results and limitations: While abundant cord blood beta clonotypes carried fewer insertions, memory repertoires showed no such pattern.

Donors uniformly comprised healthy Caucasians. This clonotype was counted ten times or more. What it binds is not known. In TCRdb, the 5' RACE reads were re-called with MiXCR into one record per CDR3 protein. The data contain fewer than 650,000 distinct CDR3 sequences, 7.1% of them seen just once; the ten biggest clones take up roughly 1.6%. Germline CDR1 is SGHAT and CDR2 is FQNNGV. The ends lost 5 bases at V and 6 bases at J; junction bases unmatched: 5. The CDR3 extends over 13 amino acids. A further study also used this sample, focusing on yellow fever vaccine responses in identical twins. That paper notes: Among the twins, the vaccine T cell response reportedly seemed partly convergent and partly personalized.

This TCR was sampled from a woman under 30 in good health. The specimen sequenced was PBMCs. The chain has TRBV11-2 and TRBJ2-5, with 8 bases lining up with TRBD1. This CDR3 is CASSPGQGQTQYF. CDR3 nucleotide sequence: TGTGCCAGCAGCCCCGGACAGGGTCAGACCCAGTACTTC.